This T cell receptor (beta chain) appears in the sequencing data of a study of cytotoxic CD8 clonotypes in ibrutinib-treated CLL. Study overall: Mean per-sample yields comprised roughly 260,000 productive templates and around 92,000 productive rearrangements. Study-level findings and limits: With treatment, public clonotypes, which were uncommon, either contracted or remained stable.

On this clone: The antigen is unknown.

Sequencing was performed with immunoSEQ multiplex PCR; in TCRdb, only in-frame clones are kept and a portion is missing. Of roughly 200,000 clones listed, 79% were seen once; the top ten hold more than 9.5%. Germline lookup yields CDR1 MNHNY and CDR2 SVGAGI (reference sequence). The CDR3 totals 13 residues. V lost 6 bases to trimming and J lost 2 bases, with 8 bases between them. The TCR was taken from a human donor with chronic lymphocytic leukemia. The chain carries TRBV6-6 and TRBJ2-1; D may be TRBD2 (5 bases). This sample comprised PBMCs, obtained after 12 months of ibrutinib treatment. The CDR3 loop is CASRPGTYNEQFF. In nucleotides, the CDR3 is TGTGCCAGCAGGCCGGGAACCTACAATGAGCAGTTCTTC.